One and the same sample provided the 3 T cell receptor beta chains below, sequenced in a study of shared clonotypes between healthy human individuals. Assay used: immunoSEQ multiplex PCR; TCRdb lists only in-frame clones, some missing. The sample lists 1,500,000 or so clones, approximately 96% occurring once. Sequencing was performed on naive CD4+ T cells sorted from blood. Subset described: CD45RA+ positively selected. Receptors originate from a man aged 25-45 years in good health.

V is TRBV5-1 and J is TRBJ1-1, with a tentative D call TRBD1 (6 bases). CDR3 length: 12 residues. The V gene lost 4 bases and the J gene lost 4 bases, with 8 bases spanning the gap. Germline CDR1 is SGHRS and CDR2 is YFSETQ. DNA of the CDR3: TGCGCCAGCAGCCCCAGGGGCACTGAAGCTTTCTTT. Its protein product is CASSPRGTEAFF.

V is TRBV5-5 and J is TRBJ1-1; 11 bases match TRBD1. Germline trimming cut 4 bases from V and 11 bases from J; bases unmatched to any gene: 16. This CDR3 spans 16 amino acids. Germline CDR1 is SGHKS and CDR2 is YYEKEE (reference sequence). The CDR3 bases are TGTGCCAGCAGCAACAATCCATCGGGACAGGGGGGGAGTGCTTTCTTT. It encodes CASSNNPSGQGGSAFF.

The genes are TRBV5-5 and TRBJ2-5; TRBD1 matches 11 bases. The V segment lost 4 bases and the J segment 1 base; nucleotides outside the gene matches: 3. The CDR3 extends over 15 amino acids. Germline CDR1 reads SGHKS; CDR2 reads YYEKEE (reference sequence). CDR3 amino acids: CASSRTGGPQETQYF. CDR3 DNA sequence: TGTGCCAGCAGCCGGACAGGGGGCCCCCAAGAGACCCAGTACTTC. Together with reference TRBV5-5 and TRBJ2-5, the CDR3 gives the full variable domain: DAGVTQSPTHLIKTRGQQVTLRCSPISGHKSVSWYQQVLGQGPQFIFQYYEKEERGRGNFPDRFSARQFPNYSSELNVNALLLGDSALYLCASSRTGGPQETQYFGPGTRLLVL.